This TCR beta chain is from a study of T-cell memory formation after mild COVID-19. Study-level background: TCR clusters largely stayed donor specific. Whole-study findings and limits: Several responding clones turned up in pre-infection memory, indicating that cross-reactive memory may have taken part. Among contracting clones, CD4+ were mainly CM/EM and CD8+ enriched in EMRA. Specificity for SARS-CoV-2 was not confirmed among the second-wave clones peaking on day 37.

TCRdb independently ran MiXCR on the 5' RACE reads; one entry per CDR3 protein. The sample consists of about 90,000 distinct CDR3 sequences, approximately 16% of them appearing once. This clonotype was observed a few times. Antigen: not known. CDR3 length equals 16 residues. Per the germline V gene, CDR1 is LGHNA and CDR2 is YNFKEQ. Trimming pared 4 bases from V and 6 bases from J, leaving 19 bases between. Sample: PBMCs or a T cell subset sorted from them (not recorded which). The clonotype was recovered from a man younger than 35 who had mild COVID-19 (a few samples of this study predate the infection). Cell type and time point are not known. This chain uses TRBV4-2 with TRBJ1-5, with a tentative D call TRBD1 (5 bases). CDR3 protein: CASSPNGEGDGQPQHF. The CDR3 region has the DNA TGTGCCAGCAGCCCGAACGGCGAAGGGGATGGTCAGCCCCAGCATTTT.